The 16 T cell receptor beta chains below were found in one sample sequenced in a study of cytomegalovirus exposure and HLA in healthy donors. Repertoires were generated with immunoSEQ multiplex PCR, while TCRdb's copy carries only in-frame clones and drops some. The sample holds roughly 130,000 clones, about nine tenths seen once. The sample was PBMCs. The receptors were sampled from a man aged 25 to 40 in good health and CMV-seronegative.

This chain links TRBV5-1 with TRBJ2-2, with 7 nucleotides matching TRBD1. Germline CDR1 SGHRS, CDR2 YFSETQ. The CDR3 is made up of 16 amino acids. V was pared by 4 bases and J by 5 bases, with 11 bases of the junction left unmatched. The CDR3 DNA is TGCGCCAGCAGCCCGGGATGGACAGGAAGGACCGGGGAGCTGTTTTTT. It is translated as CASSPGWTGRTGELFF.

The CDR3 here is CASSYSREGRYTF. The CDR3 nucleotides are TGTGCCAGCAGTTACTCGAGGGAGGGACGCTACACCTTC. The chain links TRBV6-5 to TRBJ1-2, with TRBD1 as a possible D gene (5 bases). Trimming cost V 0 bases and J 9 bases, with 11 bases left between them. Germline values: CDR1 MNHEY, CDR2 SVGAGI. This CDR3 has 13 amino acids.

J is TRBJ2-7 and V is TRBV30, with 8 bases that match TRBD2. The J segment lost 5 bases and the V segment lost 2 bases, leaving 5 bases of the junction unmatched. From germline, CDR1 is GTSNPN and CDR2 SVGIG (reference sequence). This CDR3 spans 13 amino acids. In nucleotides, the CDR3 is TGTGCCTGGAGTCAGCGGGAGTTCGACGAGCAGTACTTC. Residues: CAWSQREFDEQYF.

V and J are TRBV5-1 and TRBJ2-3; D might be TRBD1 (7 bases). The germline V gene encodes CDR1 SGHRS and CDR2 YFSETQ. V was cut by 0 bases and J by 4 bases, with 15 bases left in between. The CDR3 extends over 16 amino acids. This CDR3 reads CASSLGPGGRADTQYF. The CDR3 nucleotides are TGCGCCAGCAGCTTGGGCCCAGGGGGGAGAGCAGATACGCAGTATTTT.

The chain recombines TRBV19 with TRBJ1-2, with 9 positions matching TRBD1. V lost 6 bases to trimming and J lost 3 bases; unmatched junction nucleotides: 2. The CDR3 contains 13 residues. Germline V CDR1 and CDR2: LNHDA, SQIVND (reference sequence). CDR3 nucleotides: TGTGCCAGTAGGGACAGGGGCGACTATGGCTACACCTTC. Translation: CASRDRGDYGYTF.

The chain is built from TRBV7-2 and TRBJ1-4; 8 bases map to TRBD1. J lost 7 bases, V lost 5 bases, and 9 bases had no gene match. The germline V gene encodes CDR1 SGHTA and CDR2 FQGNSA. There are 15 residues in the CDR3. CDR3 in DNA: TGTGCCAGCAGCCCAAGGCAGGGGGCCACTGAAAAACTGTTTTTT. It encodes CASSPRQGATEKLFF. Full variable domain (outside the CDR3, taken from reference TRBV7-2 and TRBJ1-4): GAGVSQSPSNKVTEKGKDVELRCDPISGHTALYWYRQSLGQGLEFLIYFQGNSAPDKSGLPSDRFSAERTGGSVSTLTIQRTQQEDSAVYLCASSPRQGATEKLFFGSGTQLSVL.

This clone was counted a few times. The chain carries TRBV19 and TRBJ1-1; 10 nucleotides line up with TRBD1. CDR1 LNHDA and CDR2 SQIVND come from the germline V gene (reference sequence). Trimming took 4 bases from V and 5 from J; bases not matched to a gene: 7. The CDR3 covers 15 residues. The CDR3 loop reads CASSRQGAMETEAFF. The CDR3 nucleotides read TGTGCCAGTAGTAGACAGGGGGCGATGGAAACTGAAGCTTTCTTT.

This rearrangement joins TRBV5-4 to TRBJ2-2; weak D call: TRBD2 (6 bases). This CDR3 has 14 residues. Germline V CDR1 and CDR2: SGHNT, YYREEE (reference sequence). The V and J ends lost 1 base and 4 bases respectively, with 8 bases between them. Here the CDR3 DNA reads TGTGCCAGCAGCTTGCGGGGGAGCACCGGGGAGCTGTTTTTT. It yields the protein CASSLRGSTGELFF.

The chain carries TRBV4-1 and TRBJ2-7; D remains ambiguous. The CDR3 totals 14 residues. Between the trimmed V and J ends, which lost 1 base and 2 bases, there was a span of 9 bases. CDR1 and CDR2 from the germline V gene are MGHRA and YSYEKL. CDR3 amino acids: CASSQGHLTYEQYF. DNA for the CDR3: TGCGCCAGCAGCCAAGGACACTTAACCTACGAGCAGTACTTC.

V usage is TRBV5-1 and J usage is TRBJ2-7; 10 bases are a match to TRBD2. The CDR3 consists of 16 residues. CDR1 and CDR2 from the germline V gene are SGHRS and YFSETQ. The V segment lost 0 bases and the J segment 4 bases; nucleotides outside the gene matches: 7. The CDR3, as DNA: TGCGCCAGCAGCTTGGGGGATTCTAGCGGGGGTTACGAGCAGTACTTC. Amino acids: CASSLGDSSGGYEQYF. Full variable domain (outside the CDR3, taken from reference TRBV5-1 and TRBJ2-7): KAGVTQTPRYLIKTRGQQVTLSCSPISGHRSVSWYQQTPGQGLQFLFEYFSETQRNKGNFPGRFSGRQFSNSRSEMNVSTLELGDSALYLCASSLGDSSGGYEQYFGPGTRLTVT.

V gene TRBV27 combines with J gene TRBJ2-1; D perhaps matches TRBD2 (6 bases). From germline, CDR1 is MNHEY and CDR2 SMNVEV (reference sequence). Trimming stripped 5 bases from V and 0 bases from J, with 17 bases between. The length of the CDR3 is 17 residues. This chain's CDR3 is CASSTTNRDFSYNEQFF. The CDR3 nucleotides are TGTGCCAGCAGTACCACCAACCGGGACTTCTCCTACAATGAGCAGTTCTTC.

V and J are TRBV27 and TRBJ2-1; 8 positions agree with TRBD2. Germline lookup yields CDR1 MNHEY and CDR2 SMNVEV (reference sequence). V lost 2 bases and J lost 7; bases outside the gene matches: 1. This CDR3 spans 13 amino acids. DNA of the CDR3: TGTGCCAGCAGTTTAGCGGGGGGTAATGAGCAGTTCTTC. As protein: CASSLAGGNEQFF.

CDR3 DNA: TGTGCCAGCAGTCCAATAGCGGGAGCACCCTACAATGAGCAGTTCTTC. Translated: CASSPIAGAPYNEQFF. This sequence joins TRBV6-4 and TRBJ2-1, with 9 nucleotides matching TRBD2. CDR1 is MRHNA, CDR2 SNTAGT, per germline. V trimming: 5 bases; J trimming: 2 bases; junction bases outside the gene matches: 7. This CDR3 region has 16 residues.

The rearrangement joins TRBV5-1 to TRBJ2-1, with a tentative D call TRBD2 (6 bases). Germline assignment: CDR1 SGHRS and CDR2 YFSETQ. The CDR3 extends over 17 amino acids. V was cut by 6 bases and J by 5 bases, with 24 bases left in between. The CDR3 loop reads CASTRENWVAANNEQFF. CDR3 sequence (DNA): TGCGCCAGCACCAGAGAAAATTGGGTAGCGGCAAACAATGAGCAGTTCTTC.

The chain uses TRBV2 and TRBJ1-5; tentatively, D is TRBD1 (6 bases). The V gene's germline CDR1 is SNHLY and CDR2 FYNNEI. The ends were cut back, 5 bases at V and 4 bases at J, with 12 bases in the middle. This CDR3 spans 14 amino acids. The CDR3 here is CASSLDRKNQPQHF. In DNA form, the CDR3 reads TGTGCCAGCAGTCTTGACAGGAAGAATCAGCCCCAGCATTTT.

The chain carries TRBV6-1 and TRBJ2-7; the match to TRBD2 covers 9 bases. Germline assignment: CDR1 MNHNS and CDR2 SASEGT. There are 16 residues in the CDR3. J lost 4 bases, V lost 4 bases, and 11 bases had no gene match. As DNA, the CDR3 is TGTGCCAGCAGTGTAACCGGGACTAGCTCCGTTTACGAGCAGTACTTC. Translating it yields CASSVTGTSSVYEQYF.